The 30 T cell receptor beta chains in this list originate from one sample, sequenced in a study of human T cells and chemical hapten exposure. Time point indicated: pre-sensitization, week 0. Treatment denoted: therapeutic diphenylcyclopropenone sensitization with weekly scalp DPC. TCRdb itself ran the RACE reads through MiXCR, one entry per CDR3 protein. The sample holds some 360,000 distinct CDR3 sequences, 5.1% seen once. The sequenced sample was whole blood, obtained in connection with sensitization to the hapten diphenylcyclopropenone (DPC). The receptor source for this set is a woman aged 45-65 years with alopecia areata. Some clones in this sample may be carry-over from other donors' samples.

This clonotype occurred many times. The V and J genes are TRBV5-1 and TRBJ1-1; TRBD1 matches at 10 bases. Germline values: CDR1 SGHRS, CDR2 YFSETQ. The CDR3 has 13 residues. The V and J ends lost 3 bases and 8 bases, in that order; junction bases with no gene match: 4. The CDR3 loop reads CASSWDRGSEAFF. CDR3 sequence (DNA): TGCGCCAGCAGCTGGGACAGGGGCTCCGAAGCTTTCTTT.

This clonotype was recorded at least ten times. V is TRBV3-1 and J is TRBJ2-5; D uncertain. The V end lost 8 bases, the J end lost 3 bases, and 13 bases lay between the germline ends. The CDR3 has 13 amino acids. The V gene's germline CDR1 is LGHDT and CDR2 YNNKEL (reference sequence). Here the CDR3 reads CASAQGIEETQYF. Written as DNA, the CDR3 is TGTGCCAGCGCACAAGGGATTGAAGAGACCCAGTACTTC.

Many counts were recorded for this clonotype. This sequence joins TRBV11-2 and TRBJ1-4; D remains ambiguous. The CDR3 contains 11 residues. Germline V gene data show CDR1 as SGHAT and CDR2 as FQNNGV. The germline V and J ends were trimmed by 0 bases and 8 bases, with 1 base remaining between them. CDR3 nucleotides: TGTGCCAGCAGCTTAGAAGAAAAACTGTTTTTT. Translated: CASSLEEKLFF.

This clonotype showed up just a few times. The rearrangement joins TRBV7-2 to TRBJ2-4, with TRBD2 identical over 9 bases. CDR1 is SGHTA, CDR2 FQGNSA, per germline. After removal of 1 base from V and 7 bases from J, the junction contained 14 bases not matched to a gene. The CDR3 loop spans 18 amino acids. CDR3 nucleotide sequence: TGTGCCAGCAGCTTAGGTCCTTCCCGTAGCGGGAGTAACAACATTCAGTACTTC. Its translation: CASSLGPSRSGSNNIQYF.

The gene calls are TRBV2 and TRBJ2-3; 8 bases line up with TRBD1. Germline V gene data show CDR1 as SNHLY and CDR2 as FYNNEI. The CDR3 sequence is 13 residues long. V was pared by 9 bases and J by 1 base, with 3 bases of the junction left unmatched. The CDR3: CARGQGGTDTQYF. The CDR3, as DNA: TGTGCCAGAGGACAGGGCGGCACAGATACGCAGTATTTT.

This clonotype was recorded at least ten times. The V gene is TRBV3-1, the J gene TRBJ1-4, with 9 bases fitting TRBD1. Germline CDR1 LGHDT, CDR2 YNNKEL (reference sequence). CDR3 length: 12 amino acids. CDR3 sequence reads: CTFGTGKEKLFF. CDR3 nucleotide sequence: TGTACTTTCGGGACAGGGAAAGAAAAACTGTTTTTT.

This clonotype was recorded a few times. The J gene is TRBJ1-1, the V gene TRBV5-1, with unresolved D. Germline loops: CDR1 SGHRS, CDR2 YFSETQ. The V end lost 4 bases, the J end lost 1 base, and 11 bases lay between the germline ends. The CDR3 totals 14 residues. The CDR3 is CASSLTTPNTEAFF. The CDR3 nucleotides read TGCGCCAGCAGCCTCACGACACCGAACACTGAAGCTTTCTTT.

This clonotype has only a few counts. The genes are TRBV25-1 and TRBJ2-4; D call uncertain. Germline CDR1 MGHDK, CDR2 SYGVNS. The CDR3 loop spans 15 amino acids. The V end was cut by 3 bases, the J end by 0 bases, with 9 bases between. For the CDR3, the DNA is TGTGCCAGCAGTGACCCGTCTTTAGCCAAAAACATTCAGTACTTC. Its translation: CASSDPSLAKNIQYF.

In its sample, this clonotype was seen a few times. V usage is TRBV4-3 and J usage is TRBJ2-1, with 7 bases aligning to TRBD1. J lost 6 bases, V lost 4 bases, and 9 bases had no gene match. Germline CDR1 and CDR2: LGHNA and YSLEER. CDR3 length equals 15 residues. The CDR3 sequence: CASSPDRAPRNEQFF. CDR3 DNA sequence: TGCGCCAGCAGCCCCGACAGGGCCCCCCGCAATGAGCAGTTCTTC.

In its sample, this clonotype was seen many times. This chain connects TRBV20-1 to TRBJ2-3, with TRBD1 matching over 7 bases. Germline V gives CDR1 DFQATT, CDR2 SNEGSKA (reference sequence). CDR3 size: 14 residues. V lost 6 bases to trimming and J lost 4 bases; unmatched junction nucleotides: 10. CDR3 in amino acids: CSATPAQGADTQYF. DNA of the CDR3: TGCAGTGCAACCCCTGCGCAGGGGGCAGATACGCAGTATTTT.

This clonotype appeared a few times. V is TRBV5-5 and J is TRBJ2-3, with TRBD1 matching 9 bases. The germline CDR1 and CDR2 sequences are SGHKS and YYEKEE (reference sequence). Trimming took 4 bases from V and 4 from J; bases not matched to a gene: 13. The CDR3 is made up of 17 amino acids. The CDR3 loop is CASSRAPETGGSDTQYF. The CDR3 DNA is TGTGCCAGCAGCAGGGCTCCCGAGACAGGGGGTTCAGATACGCAGTATTTT.

Ten or more counts support this clonotype. The chain couples TRBV6-1 to TRBJ1-1, with unresolved D. The CDR3 has 11 amino acids. Looked up from germline, CDR1 is MNHNS and CDR2 is SASEGT. V lost 6 bases to trimming and J lost 11 bases, with 13 bases between them. The CDR3 nucleotides are TGTGCCAGCAGCCGACTCGGAGGGGCTTTCTTT. Its protein product is CASSRLGGAFF.

This clonotype was counted at least ten times. This rearrangement joins TRBV6-5 to TRBJ2-7; 8 nucleotides agree with TRBD1. The CDR3 is made up of 14 amino acids. CDR1 MNHEY and CDR2 SVGAGI come from the germline V gene. V shed 8 bases, J shed 1 base, and the junction held 7 bases outside the gene matches. The CDR3 is CASGSDRGSYEQYF. The CDR3 bases are TGTGCCAGCGGATCAGACAGGGGTTCCTACGAGCAGTACTTC.

The genes are TRBV7-2 and TRBJ2-3; 7 nucleotides line up with TRBD2. This CDR3 comprises 13 residues. The V gene's germline CDR1 is SGHTA and CDR2 FQGNSA. Here the CDR3 DNA reads TGTGGATCGAACGGGGGGACCGCAGATACGCAGTATTTT. Encoded protein: CGSNGGTADTQYF.

The V call is TRBV6-2 or TRBV6-3, the J call TRBJ1-1; D remains ambiguous. The CDR3 contains 11 residues. Germline CDR1 reads MNHEY; CDR2 reads SVGEGT. Trimming cost V 8 bases and J 5 bases, with 9 bases left between them. DNA of the CDR3: TGTGCCAGCTTCCGTGGAACTGAAGCTTTCTTT. It is translated as CASFRGTEAFF.

The J gene is TRBJ2-7, the V gene TRBV30, with D hard to call. Per the germline V gene, CDR1 is GTSNPN and CDR2 is SVGIG (reference sequence). The CDR3 has 13 residues. V lost 1 base and J 5 bases, leaving 12 bases between the germline ends. CDR3 loop: CAWSEAWAHEQYF. For the CDR3, the DNA is TGTGCCTGGAGTGAGGCTTGGGCGCACGAGCAGTACTTC.

The chain combines TRBV24-1 with TRBJ2-2; D could derive from TRBD1 or TRBD2 (5 bases each). The CDR3 has 13 residues. Trimming took 12 bases from V and 1 from J, leaving 11 bases between them. Per germline, CDR1 KGHDR and CDR2 SFDVKD. The CDR3 coding sequence is TGTGCCGGGGGACCGCAGAACACCGGGGAGCTGTTTTTT. Amino acid sequence: CAGGPQNTGELFF.

This clonotype occurred many times. The rearrangement joins TRBV27 to TRBJ2-4; 11 nucleotides align to TRBD1. CDR3 length: 16 residues. The trim removed 5 bases at V and 3 bases at J, leaving 6 bases unmatched. Germline CDR1 reads MNHEY; CDR2 reads SMNVEV (reference sequence). The CDR3 protein is CASSPGTGGRKNIQYF. The CDR3 DNA reads TGTGCCAGCAGTCCGGGGACAGGGGGGCGCAAAAACATTCAGTACTTC.

This clonotype was counted at least ten times. The V and J genes are TRBV7-2 and TRBJ2-3; 8 bases align to TRBD2. The CDR3 covers 15 residues. Germline lookup yields CDR1 SGHTA and CDR2 FQGNSA. V shed 6 bases and J 7 bases; nucleotides not matched to a gene: 12. This CDR3 reads CASSSGTSNLNTQYF. For the CDR3, the DNA is TGTGCCAGCAGTTCCGGGACTAGTAATCTGAATACGCAGTATTTT.

The V gene is TRBV27, the J gene TRBJ1-1; 9 bases match TRBD1. The CDR3 totals 15 residues. Germline V gene sequence: CDR1 MNHEY, CDR2 SMNVEV (reference sequence). The ends lost 5 bases at V and 11 bases at J; junction bases unmatched: 15. The CDR3 region has the DNA TGTGCCAGCAGTCTCCGGGACAGGGTCGGCTTTGGGGCTTTCTTT. Amino acid sequence: CASSLRDRVGFGAFF.

V usage is TRBV4-2 and J usage is TRBJ1-2; D might be TRBD1 (5 bases). CDR1 and CDR2 (germline): LGHNA, YNFKEQ. The V end was cut by 0 bases, the J end by 5 bases, with 7 bases between. The CDR3 has 13 amino acids. The CDR3 loop is CASSQEGVYGYTF. The CDR3 DNA sequence: TGTGCCAGCAGCCAAGAGGGGGTTTATGGCTACACCTTC.

This clonotype has a count of ten or more. The V gene is TRBV6-6, the J gene TRBJ2-5; D gene uncertain. Trimming left V 2 bases short and J 1 base short, with 8 bases between. Looked up from germline, CDR1 is MNHNY and CDR2 is SVGAGI (reference sequence). The CDR3 is 14 residues long. As DNA, the CDR3 is TGTGCCAGCAGTTACACCGGTGCCCAAGAGACCCAGTACTTC. Translation gives CASSYTGAQETQYF.

This chain connects TRBV5-5 to TRBJ2-7; D may be TRBD1 (6 bases). CDR1 and CDR2 (germline): SGHKS, YYEKEE (reference sequence). V lost 0 bases and J 3 bases, leaving 13 bases between the germline ends. CDR3 length equals 15 residues. The CDR3 coding sequence is TGTGCCAGCAGCTTGGATGGACAGCCGAACTACGAGCAGTACTTC. Its protein is CASSLDGQPNYEQYF. Variable domain in full (rest from reference TRBV5-5 and TRBJ2-7): DAGVTQSPTHLIKTRGQQVTLRCSPISGHKSVSWYQQVLGQGPQFIFQYYEKEERGRGNFPDRFSARQFPNYSSELNVNALLLGDSALYLCASSLDGQPNYEQYFGPGTRLTVT.

This clonotype came up many times. The genes are TRBV5-1 and TRBJ2-5; unclear D gene. The CDR3 runs to 13 residues. In germline, CDR1 is SGHRS, CDR2 YFSETQ. Trimming removed 0 bases at V and 5 bases at J, with 8 bases between. CDR3 in amino acids: CASSLAFPETQYF. The CDR3 DNA sequence: TGCGCCAGCAGCTTGGCCTTCCCGGAGACCCAGTACTTC.

This clonotype has a count of ten or more. The rearrangement links TRBV10-3 to TRBJ1-3; maybe TRBD1 (6 bases). CDR1 and CDR2 (germline): ENHRY, SYGVKD. The CDR3 loop spans 15 amino acids. V was cut by 2 bases and J by 4 bases, with 12 bases left in between. CDR3 in DNA: TGTGCCATCAGTGAGAGGGACATCTTAGGAAACACCATATATTTT. Translated, it gives CAISERDILGNTIYF.

This clonotype has at least ten counts. The chain employs TRBV20-1 and TRBJ1-6; D gene unclear. The germline CDR1 and CDR2 sequences are DFQATT and SNEGSKA (reference sequence). The CDR3 sequence is 13 residues long. V was shortened by 2 bases and J by 8 bases, with 10 bases between the two germline ends. The DNA for the CDR3 is TGCAGTGCTAGACACAGACCGGATTCACCCCTCCACTTT. This encodes CSARHRPDSPLHF.

This clonotype was recorded at least ten times. The V gene is TRBV12-3 or TRBV12-4, the J gene TRBJ2-1; 8 bases fit TRBD2. The CDR3 spans 16 residues. Trimming took 3 bases from V and 7 from J; bases not matched to a gene: 11. CDR3: CASSFLGSGSKNEQFF. CDR3 DNA sequence: TGTGCCAGCAGTTTCCTCGGGAGCGGGAGCAAGAATGAGCAGTTCTTC.

This clonotype has more than one count but fewer than ten. The chain links TRBV7-9 to TRBJ2-3; tentative D call: TRBD1 (6 bases). CDR1 is SEHNR and CDR2 is FQNEAQ in the germline V gene (reference sequence). With 5 bases removed from V and 2 bases from J, the gap between germline ends came to 17 bases. The CDR3 runs to 16 residues. In DNA, the CDR3 is TGTGCCAGCAGCCCGTCGGGACATGGGCTCACAGATACGCAGTATTTT. This codes for CASSPSGHGLTDTQYF.

This clonotype was recorded many times. The DNA for the CDR3 is TGCAGCGTTGAGGGGGCTAATGAAAAACTGTTTTTT. Translating it yields CSVEGANEKLFF. The chain links TRBV29-1 to TRBJ1-4; D is perhaps TRBD1 (5 bases). The CDR3 has 12 residues. V shed 3 bases and J shed 3 bases, with 5 bases lying between them. Germline CDR1 reads SQVTM; CDR2 reads ANQGSEA.

This chain uses TRBV2 with TRBJ1-1; D might be TRBD1 (5 bases). The CDR3 runs 15 residues. Trimming shortened V by 5 bases and J by 2 bases, and 15 bases separated the two germline ends. CDR1 is SNHLY, CDR2 FYNNEI, per germline. CDR3 nucleotides: TGTGCCAGCAGTCGACTTGGGGCTTTAAACACTGAAGCTTTCTTT. As protein: CASSRLGALNTEAFF.